Reported below is one T cell receptor (beta chain). No antigen is known for it. This sample is drawn from a study of T cell responses to AZD1222 COVID-19 vaccine. Study results and limitations: Baseline serology detected seropositivity in only five to seven AZD1222 recipients. After two AZD1222 doses, spike-specific TCR breadth and depth rose versus day 0. Sampling captured repertoires only after the peak T cell response. Spike as a whole was targeted by vaccine-associated CD4 TCRs, dominant at 160-218 and 743-854.

Method: immunoSEQ multiplex PCR; TCRdb's copy keeps in-frame clones and lacks some. Of about 84,000 clones in the sample, around 84% were seen once. Germline V gene lookup returns CDR1 MGHRA and CDR2 YSYEKL. The CDR3 spans 15 residues. Trimming removed 0 bases from V and 1 base from J, with 9 bases in between. Specimen: peripheral blood, collected 28 days after the second AZD1222 dose. This TCR derives from an adult who received the AZD1222 COVID-19 vaccine. The gene calls are TRBV4-1 and TRBJ1-2; the D is unclear. The CDR3 here is CASSQESGNNYGYTF. Written as DNA, the CDR3 is TGCGCCAGCAGCCAAGAATCCGGAAATAACTATGGCTACACCTTC.